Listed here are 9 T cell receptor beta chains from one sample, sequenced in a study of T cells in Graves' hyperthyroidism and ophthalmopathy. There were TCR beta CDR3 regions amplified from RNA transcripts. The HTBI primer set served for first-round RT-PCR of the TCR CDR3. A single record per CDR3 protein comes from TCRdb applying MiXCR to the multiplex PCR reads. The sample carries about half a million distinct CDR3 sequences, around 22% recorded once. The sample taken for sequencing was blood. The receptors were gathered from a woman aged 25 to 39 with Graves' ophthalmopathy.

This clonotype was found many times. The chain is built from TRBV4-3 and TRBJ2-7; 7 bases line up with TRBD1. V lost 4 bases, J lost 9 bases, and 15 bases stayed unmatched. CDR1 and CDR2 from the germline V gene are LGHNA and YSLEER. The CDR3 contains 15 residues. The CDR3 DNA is TGCGCCAGCAGCCGAGGGACAGCGACTACGATGGGGCAGTACTTC. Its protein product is CASSRGTATTMGQYF.

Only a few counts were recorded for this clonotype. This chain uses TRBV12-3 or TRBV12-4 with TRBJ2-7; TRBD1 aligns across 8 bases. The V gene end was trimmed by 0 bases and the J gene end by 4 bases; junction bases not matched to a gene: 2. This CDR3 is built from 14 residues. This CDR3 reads CASSLADRVYEQYF. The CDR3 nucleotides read TGTGCCAGCAGTTTAGCGGACAGGGTTTACGAGCAGTACTTC.

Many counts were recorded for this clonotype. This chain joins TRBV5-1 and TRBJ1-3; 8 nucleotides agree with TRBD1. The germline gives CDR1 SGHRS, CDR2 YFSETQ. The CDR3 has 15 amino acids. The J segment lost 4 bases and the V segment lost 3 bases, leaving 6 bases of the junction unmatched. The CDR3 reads CASSSQGADGNTIYF. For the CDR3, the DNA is TGCGCCAGCAGCTCCCAGGGGGCGGACGGAAACACCATATATTTT.

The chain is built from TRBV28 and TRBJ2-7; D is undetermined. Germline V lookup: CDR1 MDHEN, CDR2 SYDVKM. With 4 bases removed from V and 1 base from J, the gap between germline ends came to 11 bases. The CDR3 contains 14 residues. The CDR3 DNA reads TGTGCCAGCAGTTCCCCAGCGATGTCCTACGAGCAGTACTTC. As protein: CASSSPAMSYEQYF.

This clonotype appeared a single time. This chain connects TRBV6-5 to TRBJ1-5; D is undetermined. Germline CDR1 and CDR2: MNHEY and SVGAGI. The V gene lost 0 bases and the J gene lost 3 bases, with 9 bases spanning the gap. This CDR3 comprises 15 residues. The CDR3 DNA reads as TGTGCCAGCAGTTACTCCCACGGGATCAATCAGCCCCAGCATTTT. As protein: CASSYSHGINQPQHF.

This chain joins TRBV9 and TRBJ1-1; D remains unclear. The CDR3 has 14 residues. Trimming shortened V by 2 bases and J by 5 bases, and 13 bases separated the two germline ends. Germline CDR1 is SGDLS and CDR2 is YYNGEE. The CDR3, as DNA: TGTGCCAGCAGCGTTTTAGATGGGGAAACTGAAGCTTTCTTT. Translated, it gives CASSVLDGETEAFF. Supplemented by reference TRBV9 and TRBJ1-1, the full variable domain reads DSGVTQTPKHLITATGQRVTLRCSPRSGDLSVYWYQQSLDQGLQFLIQYYNGEERAKGNILERFSAQQFPDLHSELNLSSLELGDSALYFCASSVLDGETEAFFGQGTRLTVV.

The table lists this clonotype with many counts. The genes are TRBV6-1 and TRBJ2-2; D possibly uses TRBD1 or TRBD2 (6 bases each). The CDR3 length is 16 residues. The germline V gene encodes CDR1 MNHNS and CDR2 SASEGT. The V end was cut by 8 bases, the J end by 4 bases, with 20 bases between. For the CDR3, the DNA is TGTGCCAGCGATTCCATAAACAGGGAGGCCACCGGGGAGCTGTTTTTT. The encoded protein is CASDSINREATGELFF.

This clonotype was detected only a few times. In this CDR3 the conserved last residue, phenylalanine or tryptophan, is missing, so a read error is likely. As DNA, the CDR3 is TGTGCCATCAGCGGAAGGGGGGAAACTGAAGCTTTCCTT. This translates into CAISGRGETEAFL. The genes are TRBV10-3 and TRBJ1-1, with a weak D call TRBD1 (6 bases). The CDR3 loop spans 13 amino acids. Trimming removed 6 bases from V and 5 bases from J, with 13 bases in between. Germline CDR1 and CDR2: ENHRY and SYGVKD.

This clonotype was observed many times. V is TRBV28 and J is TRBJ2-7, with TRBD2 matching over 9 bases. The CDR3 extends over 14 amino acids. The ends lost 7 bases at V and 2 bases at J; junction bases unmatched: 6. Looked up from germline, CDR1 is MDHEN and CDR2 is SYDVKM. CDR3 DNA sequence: TGTGCCAGCATCCCTAGCGGGGCCCCCTACGAGCAGTACTTC. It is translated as CASIPSGAPYEQYF.